This T cell receptor beta chain is drawn from a study of shared clonotypes between healthy human individuals. Study in general: Donors consisted of two women and three men between 18 and 49. Study-level points and caveats: Some naive CD4 clonotypes, 4% to 6%, turned up in common across a handful of donors.

TCRdb's table, derived via immunoSEQ multiplex PCR, lists solely in-frame clones and lacks some. The table includes about 1 million clones, about 75% detected once. V shed 1 base, J shed 4 bases, and the junction held 5 bases outside the gene matches. Germline V gives CDR1 LGHNA, CDR2 YSLEER. The CDR3 loop spans 16 amino acids. As for this clone: No antigen is known for it.

The chain combines TRBV4-3 with TRBJ2-3; 10 bases are shared with TRBD2. The sequencing sample was made of memory CD4+ T cells sorted from blood. Subset meaning: CD45RA-negative fraction. This TCR was sampled from a man younger than 30 in good health. CDR3 amino acids: CASSQGSGRAPDTQYF. DNA for the CDR3: TGCGCCAGCAGCCAAGGGAGCGGGAGGGCCCCAGATACGCAGTATTTT.